This T cell receptor beta chain was recovered during a study of blood T cell repertoires in COVID-19. Study summary: T cells, B-cell-depleted T cells, or PBMCs supplied cDNA or gDNA.

Germline CDR1 SGHRS, CDR2 YFSETQ. The CDR3 is 16 residues long. J was trimmed by 0 bases and V by 2 bases; bases with no gene match: 1. Participants reported their clinical history, and cohort assignment relied on those reports. All recovered Cohort 3 donors got two negative PCRs, got clearance, or saw symptom resolution. Study processing details: From reference gene primer amplification, estimates of nucleated cell counts were derived. TCRdb's table, derived via immunoSEQ multiplex PCR, lists solely in-frame clones and lacks some. V and J calls plus clone size are reproduced from that table; the DNA served to infer D and trimming. The sample consists of roughly 160,000 clones, 80% of them appearing once.

The sequence was collected from a woman in her sixties who had recovered from COVID-19. The genes are TRBV5-1 and TRBJ2-1; TRBD2 matches 11 bases. Input material: PBMCs or T cells enriched from blood (not recorded which). In DNA, the CDR3 is TGCGCCAGCAGCTTTAGCGGGGGGGCCTCCTACAATGAGCAGTTCTTC. Translation gives CASSFSGGASYNEQFF.